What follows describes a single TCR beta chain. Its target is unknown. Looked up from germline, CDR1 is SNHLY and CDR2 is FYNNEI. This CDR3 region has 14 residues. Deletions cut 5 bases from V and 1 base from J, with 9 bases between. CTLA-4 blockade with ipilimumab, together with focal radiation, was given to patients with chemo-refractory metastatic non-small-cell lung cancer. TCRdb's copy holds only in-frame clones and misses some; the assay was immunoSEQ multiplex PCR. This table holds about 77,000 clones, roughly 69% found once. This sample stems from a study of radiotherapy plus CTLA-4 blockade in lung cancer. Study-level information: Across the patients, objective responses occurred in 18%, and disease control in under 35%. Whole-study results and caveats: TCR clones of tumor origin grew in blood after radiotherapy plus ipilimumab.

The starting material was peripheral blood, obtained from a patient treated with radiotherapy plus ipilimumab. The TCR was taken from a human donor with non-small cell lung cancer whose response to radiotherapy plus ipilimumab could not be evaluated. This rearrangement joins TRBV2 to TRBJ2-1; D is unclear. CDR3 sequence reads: CASSSDTSYNEQFF. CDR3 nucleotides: TGTGCCAGCAGTTCTGATACTTCCTACAATGAGCAGTTCTTC.